The 26 T cell receptor beta chains in this list originate from one sample, sequenced in a study of T-cell reconstitution after alpha-beta-depleted transplantation in children. TCRbeta library construction was performed incorporating unique molecular identifiers. TCRdb re-derived calls from the PCR reads in MiXCR, one entry per CDR3 protein. The sample contains about 230,000 distinct CDR3 sequences, around 12% of which appear only once. Sequences were derived from PBMCs from the stem cell graft donor, sampled from the stem cell graft. These receptors all stem from a human donor who donated a stem cell graft to a child with acute lymphoblastic leukemia.

This clonotype was seen ten or more times. The chain has TRBV7-9 and TRBJ2-1, with D hard to call. Trimming cost V 3 bases and J 5 bases, with 8 bases left between them. Germline V gives CDR1 SEHNR, CDR2 FQNEAQ (reference sequence). CDR3 length: 13 residues. The DNA for the CDR3 is TGTGCCAGCAGCTTTGAATTAAACAATGAGCAGTTCTTC. Translated: CASSFELNNEQFF.

A remark on this clonotype: A much larger clone sits a single nucleotide away, making a read error possible. CDR3 loop: CASSFGVGRAVTDTQHF. In DNA, the CDR3 is TGTGCCAGCAGTTTTGGTGTCGGGAGGGCCGTTACAGATACGCAGCATTTT. V gene TRBV6-5 combines with J gene TRBJ2-3; D ambiguous. Gene TRBJ1-5 matches the end of the DNA better, so the J call may be wrong. The CDR3 spans 17 residues. Germline V CDR1 and CDR2: MNHEY, SVGAGI.

This clonotype has more than one count but fewer than ten. The rearrangement joins TRBV9 to TRBJ2-1, with 8 bases matching TRBD2. J gave up 6 bases and V 7 bases, and 12 bases lay outside the gene matches. CDR1 and CDR2 from the germline V gene are SGDLS and YYNGEE. CDR3 length equals 15 residues. The CDR3 protein is CASARNRGGANEQFF. The CDR3 DNA sequence: TGTGCCAGCGCCAGGAATCGGGGGGGGGCCAATGAGCAGTTCTTC.

This clonotype was found many times. The gene calls are TRBV5-1 and TRBJ2-2; weak D call: TRBD1 (5 bases). The CDR3 sequence is 13 residues long. From germline, CDR1 is SGHRS and CDR2 YFSETQ. Trimming cost V 5 bases and J 3 bases, with 8 bases left between them. CDR3 loop: CASRGRDTGELFF. The CDR3 region has the DNA TGCGCCAGCAGAGGCAGGGACACCGGGGAGCTGTTTTTT.

This clonotype was seen many times. The chain joins TRBV7-9 to TRBJ2-3, with TRBD1 identical over 7 bases. The junction had 6 bases not matched to a gene; V was cut back by 5 bases and J by 4 bases. Germline V gene lookup returns CDR1 SEHNR and CDR2 FQNEAQ (reference sequence). The CDR3 length is 14 residues. CDR3 coding DNA: TGTGCCAGCAGCCCCGGACAGGTTTCAGATACGCAGTATTTT. Amino acids: CASSPGQVSDTQYF.

Many counts were recorded for this clonotype. DNA for the CDR3: TGCGCCAGCAGCCGATCAGGGGGCCTGACTGAGGATGGAAGAAGCACAGATACGCAGTATTTT. It yields the protein CASSRSGGLTEDGRSTDTQYF. The rearrangement links TRBV5-1 to TRBJ2-3; 8 positions match TRBD1. In germline, CDR1 is SGHRS, CDR2 YFSETQ. Trimming removed 4 bases from V and 0 bases from J; junction bases left unmatched: 22. This CDR3 contains 21 residues.

There are many counts of this clonotype. The rearrangement uses TRBV5-1 and TRBJ2-5; D gene unclear. Per the germline V gene, CDR1 is SGHRS and CDR2 is YFSETQ. V was cut by 0 bases and J by 1 base, with 7 bases left in between. The CDR3 contains 14 residues. The CDR3 nucleotides read TGCGCCAGCAGCTTGGATGGGTCCCAAGAGACCCAGTACTTC. This translates into CASSLDGSQETQYF.

On this clonotype itself: A much more abundant neighbour one base away suggests this may be a read error. The chain has TRBV7-2 and TRBJ2-7, with 7 positions matching TRBD2. CDR1 is SGHTA and CDR2 is FQGNSA in the germline V gene. Trimming took 7 bases from V and 6 from J; bases not matched to a gene: 12. The CDR3 totals 14 residues. Written as DNA, the CDR3 is TGTGCCAGCAACCGAGGACGGGGGGACTCCGAGCAGTACTTC. Translation gives CASNRGRGDSEQYF.

At least ten counts were recorded for this clonotype. The chain joins TRBV15 to TRBJ1-1; D is unresolved. Germline CDR1 is LNHNV and CDR2 is YYDKDF (reference sequence). The CDR3 contains 14 residues. Deletions cut 3 bases from V and 5 bases from J, with 13 bases between. The CDR3 loop is CATSSPWGETEAFF. For the CDR3, the DNA is TGTGCCACCAGCAGCCCCTGGGGTGAGACTGAAGCTTTCTTT. Full variable domain (remainder filled in from reference TRBV15 and TRBJ1-1): DAMVIQNPRYQVTQFGKPVTLSCSQTLNHNVMYWYQQKSSQAPKLLFHYYDKDFNNEADTPDNFQSRRPNTSFCFLDIRSPGLGDTAMYLCATSSPWGETEAFFGQGTRLTVV.

With regard to this clonotype: A much more abundant neighbour one base away suggests this may be a read error. The gene calls are TRBV6-2 or TRBV6-3 and TRBJ2-7, with D unclear. The V gene's germline CDR1 is MNHEY and CDR2 SVGEGT. Between the trimmed V and J ends, which lost 8 bases and 6 bases, there was a span of 11 bases. This CDR3 has 11 residues. This chain's CDR3 is CASRAHCEQYF. The CDR3 coding sequence is TGTGCCAGCCGCGCCCACTGCGAGCAGTACTTC.

At least ten counts were recorded for this clonotype. V is TRBV7-2 and J is TRBJ1-1; unclear D gene. Germline CDR1 is SGHTA and CDR2 is FQGNSA. Trimming removed 1 base from V and 1 base from J, with 7 bases in between. The CDR3 extends over 14 amino acids. CDR3 loop: CASSLVGWNTEAFF. DNA for the CDR3: TGTGCCAGCAGCTTAGTCGGTTGGAACACTGAAGCTTTCTTT. Together with reference TRBV7-2 and TRBJ1-1, the CDR3 gives the full variable domain: GAGVSQSPSNKVTEKGKDVELRCDPISGHTALYWYRQSLGQGLEFLIYFQGNSAPDKSGLPSDRFSAERTGGSVSTLTIQRTQQEDSAVYLCASSLVGWNTEAFFGQGTRLTVV.

The chain links TRBV20-1 to TRBJ2-5; D is possibly TRBD2 (5 bases). Germline-derived CDR1 and CDR2 are DFQATT and SNEGSKA (reference sequence). V lost 6 bases, J lost 2 bases, and 13 bases lay in between. The CDR3 runs to 13 residues. The CDR3 sequence is CSASLRGQETQYF. DNA for the CDR3: TGCAGTGCGTCCCTTCGCGGGCAAGAGACCCAGTACTTC.

Only a few counts were recorded for this clonotype. The V call is TRBV7-2, the J call TRBJ1-3, with D unclear. CDR1 SGHTA and CDR2 FQGNSA come from the germline V gene. CDR3 size: 17 residues. Trimming took off 1 base at V and 2 bases at J, with 15 bases between the two ends. The CDR3 DNA is TGTGCCAGCAGCTTAGTAGATTCTCGGTTGGCTGGAAACACCATATATTTT. This encodes CASSLVDSRLAGNTIYF.

There are many counts of this clonotype. The chain uses TRBV27 and TRBJ2-5; D unclear. The V and J ends lost 8 bases and 6 bases respectively, with 19 bases between them. Germline CDR1 is MNHEY and CDR2 is SMNVEV (reference sequence). This CDR3 comprises 14 residues. The DNA for the CDR3 is TGTGCCAGCTCCCTGGGAACAGCCCGGCAGACCCAGTACTTC. The encoded protein is CASSLGTARQTQYF.

This clonotype has ten or more counts. The chain uses TRBV29-1 and TRBJ2-7; perhaps TRBD1 as D (5 bases). Germline assignment: CDR1 SQVTM and CDR2 ANQGSEA. The length of the CDR3 is 12 residues. V was pared by 7 bases and J by 3 bases, with 13 bases between. For the CDR3, the DNA is TGCAGCGCCGAATGGGGCCGCTACGAGCAGTACTTC. Amino acids: CSAEWGRYEQYF.

This clonotype was counted at least ten times. The chain's CDR3 is CASTGTGDQPQHF. CDR3 nucleotide sequence: TGTGCCAGCACCGGGACAGGGGATCAGCCCCAGCATTTT. This rearrangement joins TRBV12-3 or TRBV12-4 to TRBJ1-5; 10 bases are a match to TRBD1. V trimming: 7 bases; J trimming: 5 bases; junction bases outside the gene matches: 2. The CDR3 is 13 amino acids.

This clonotype was observed at least ten times. The gene calls are TRBV6-5 and TRBJ2-3; D is uncertain. Germline V lookup: CDR1 MNHEY, CDR2 SVGAGI. V was clipped by 0 bases and J by 0 bases, with 7 bases between them. This CDR3 is built from 15 residues. The CDR3 region is CASSYSETSTDTQYF. The CDR3 DNA is TGTGCCAGCAGTTACTCAGAAACTAGCACAGATACGCAGTATTTT.

This clonotype has at least ten counts. The chain is built from TRBV28 and TRBJ1-2, with 8 bases lining up with TRBD1. V gave up 4 bases and J gave up 6 bases; unmatched junction bases: 7. CDR1 MDHEN and CDR2 SYDVKM come from the germline V gene. This CDR3 is built from 14 residues. The CDR3 here is CASSSQGARNGYTF. The CDR3 nucleotides read TGTGCCAGCAGTTCCCAGGGGGCGCGAAATGGCTACACCTTC.

This clonotype was observed at least ten times. The chain recombines TRBV30 with TRBJ1-4; D remains unclear. The CDR3 sequence is 12 residues long. Between the trimmed V and J ends, which lost 2 bases and 7 bases, there was a span of 8 bases. The germline V gene has CDR1 GTSNPN and CDR2 SVGIG (reference sequence). The CDR3, as DNA: TGTGCCTGGAGTAGGATGTCTGAAAAACTGTTTTTT. This codes for CAWSRMSEKLFF.

This clonotype has a count of ten or more. The chain uses TRBV5-1 and TRBJ2-1; 12 bases are a match to TRBD2. This CDR3 region has 15 residues. The germline V gene encodes CDR1 SGHRS and CDR2 YFSETQ. Unmatched junction bases numbered 5, after V lost 1 base and J lost 9 bases. The CDR3 DNA sequence: TGCGCCAGCAGCTTGCTAGCGGGAGGGTCGTCTGAGCAGTTCTTC. Translation: CASSLLAGGSSEQFF. The full variable domain, its missing parts supplied by reference TRBV5-1 and TRBJ2-1, is KAGVTQTPRYLIKTRGQQVTLSCSPISGHRSVSWYQQTPGQGLQFLFEYFSETQRNKGNFPGRFSGRQFSNSRSEMNVSTLELGDSALYLCASSLLAGGSSEQFFGPGTRLTVL.

The chain couples TRBV9 to TRBJ1-5, with D perhaps TRBD1 (6 bases). Trimming removed 0 bases at V and 5 bases at J, with 9 bases between. Germline lookup yields CDR1 SGDLS and CDR2 YYNGEE. The CDR3 runs to 14 residues. This chain's CDR3 is CASSVGSGDQPQHF. The CDR3 region has the DNA TGTGCCAGCAGCGTAGGTTCAGGGGATCAGCCCCAGCATTTT.

With respect to this clonotype: This could be a read error, since a much larger clone is one nucleotide away. V gene TRBV5-6 combines with J gene TRBJ1-2; D uncertain. The germline CDR1 and CDR2 sequences are SGHDT and YYEEEE. The CDR3 contains 14 residues. CDR3 region: CAISLMGGNYGYTF. The CDR3 nucleotides read TGTGCCATCAGCTTGATGGGAGGTAACTATGGCTACACCTTC.

This clonotype has ten or more counts. The chain has TRBV7-2 and TRBJ2-1; 9 nucleotides align to TRBD2. The CDR3 has 16 residues. CDR1 and CDR2 from the germline V gene are SGHTA and FQGNSA. The ends lost 5 bases at V and 5 bases at J; junction bases unmatched: 10. This CDR3 is CASSPRASGVNNEQFF. The DNA of the CDR3 is TGTGCCAGCAGCCCTAGGGCTAGCGGGGTTAACAATGAGCAGTTCTTC.

This clonotype was seen at least ten times. This chain uses TRBV6-2 or TRBV6-3 with TRBJ2-2; maybe TRBD2 (5 bases). Germline CDR1 is MNHEY and CDR2 is SVGEGT. The CDR3 sequence is 13 residues long. The V end lost 6 bases, the J end lost 4 bases, and 9 bases lay between the germline ends. CDR3 amino acids: CASRIRGTGELFF. CDR3 coding DNA: TGTGCCAGCAGGATCCGGGGCACCGGGGAGCTGTTTTTT.

This clonotype was counted ten times or more. The chain combines TRBV5-1 with TRBJ2-2, with 9 bases aligning to TRBD2. Germline V lookup: CDR1 SGHRS, CDR2 YFSETQ. After removal of 3 bases from V and 5 bases from J, the junction contained 5 bases not matched to a gene. The CDR3 sequence is 15 residues long. The CDR3: CASSYAGGETGELFF. The CDR3 DNA follows: TGCGCCAGCAGCTATGCGGGAGGGGAAACCGGGGAGCTGTTTTTT.

At least ten counts were recorded for this clonotype. This sequence joins TRBV6-1 and TRBJ2-2; 9 bases are a match to TRBD2. J gave up 5 bases and V 4 bases, and 2 bases lay outside the gene matches. There are 14 residues in the CDR3. From germline, CDR1 is MNHNS and CDR2 SASEGT. CDR3 protein: CASSVSGRTGELFF. The CDR3 coding sequence is TGTGCCAGCAGTGTTAGCGGGAGAACCGGGGAGCTGTTTTTT.